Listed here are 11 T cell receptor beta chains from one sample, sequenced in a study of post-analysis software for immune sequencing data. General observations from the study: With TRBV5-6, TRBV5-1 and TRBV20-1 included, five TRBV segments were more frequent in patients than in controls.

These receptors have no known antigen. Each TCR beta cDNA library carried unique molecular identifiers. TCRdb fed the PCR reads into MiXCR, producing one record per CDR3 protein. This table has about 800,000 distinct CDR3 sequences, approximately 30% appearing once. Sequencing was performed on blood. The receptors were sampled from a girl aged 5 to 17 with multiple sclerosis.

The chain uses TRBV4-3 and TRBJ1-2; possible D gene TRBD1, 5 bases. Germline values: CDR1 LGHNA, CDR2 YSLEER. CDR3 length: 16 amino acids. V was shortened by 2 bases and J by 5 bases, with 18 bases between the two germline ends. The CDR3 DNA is TGCGCCAGCAGCCAATATTCGACAGTAGCGTTGTATGGCTACACCTTC. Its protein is CASSQYSTVALYGYTF.

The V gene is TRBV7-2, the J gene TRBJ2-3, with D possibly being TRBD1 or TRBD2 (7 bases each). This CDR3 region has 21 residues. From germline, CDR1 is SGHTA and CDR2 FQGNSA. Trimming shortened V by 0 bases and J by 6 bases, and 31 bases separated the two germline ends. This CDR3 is CASSLARNRGGLAASLDTQYF. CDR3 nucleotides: TGTGCCAGCAGCTTAGCGCGTAACAGGGGAGGGCTAGCGGCCTCTCTGGATACGCAGTATTTT.

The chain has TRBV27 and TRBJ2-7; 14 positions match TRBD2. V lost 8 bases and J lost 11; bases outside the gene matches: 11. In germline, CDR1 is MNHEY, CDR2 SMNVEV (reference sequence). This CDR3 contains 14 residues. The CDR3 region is CASGLAGGSYVKYF. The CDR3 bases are TGTGCCAGCGGACTAGCGGGAGGCTCCTACGTGAAGTACTTC.

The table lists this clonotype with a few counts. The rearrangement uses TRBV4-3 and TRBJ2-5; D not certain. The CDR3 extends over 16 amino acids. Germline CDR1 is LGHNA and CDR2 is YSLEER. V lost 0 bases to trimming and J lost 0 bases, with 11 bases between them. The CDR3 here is CASSQEGKRYQETQYF. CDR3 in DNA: TGCGCCAGCAGCCAAGAGGGTAAGCGATACCAAGAGACCCAGTACTTC.

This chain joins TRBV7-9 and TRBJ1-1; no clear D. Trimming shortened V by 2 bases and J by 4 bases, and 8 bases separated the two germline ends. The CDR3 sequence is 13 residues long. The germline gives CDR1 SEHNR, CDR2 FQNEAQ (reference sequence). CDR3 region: CASSLSMSTEAFF. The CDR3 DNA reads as TGTGCCAGCAGCTTATCAATGTCCACTGAAGCTTTCTTT.

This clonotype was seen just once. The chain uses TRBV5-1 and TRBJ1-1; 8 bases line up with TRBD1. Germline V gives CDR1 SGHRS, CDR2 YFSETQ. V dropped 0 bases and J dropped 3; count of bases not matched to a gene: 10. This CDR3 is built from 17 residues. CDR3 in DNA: TGCGCCAGCAGCTTGGGGGACAGGCCTTCAGACCACACTGAAGCTTTCTTT. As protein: CASSLGDRPSDHTEAFF.

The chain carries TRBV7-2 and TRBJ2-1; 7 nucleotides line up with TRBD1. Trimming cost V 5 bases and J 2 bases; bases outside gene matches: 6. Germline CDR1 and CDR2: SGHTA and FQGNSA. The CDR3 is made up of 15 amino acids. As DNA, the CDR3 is TGTGCCAGCAGCGCAACAGGGGTCACCTACAATGAGCAGTTCTTC. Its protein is CASSATGVTYNEQFF. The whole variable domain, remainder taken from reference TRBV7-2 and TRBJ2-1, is GAGVSQSPSNKVTEKGKDVELRCDPISGHTALYWYRQSLGQGLEFLIYFQGNSAPDKSGLPSDRFSAERTGGSVSTLTIQRTQQEDSAVYLCASSATGVTYNEQFFGPGTRLTVL.

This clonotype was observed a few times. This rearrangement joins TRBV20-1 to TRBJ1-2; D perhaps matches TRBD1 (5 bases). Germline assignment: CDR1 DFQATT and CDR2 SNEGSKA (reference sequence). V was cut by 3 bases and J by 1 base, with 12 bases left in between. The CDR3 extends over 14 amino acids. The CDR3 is CSARGTDYNYGYTF. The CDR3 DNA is TGCAGTGCTAGGGGGACGGATTATAACTATGGCTACACCTTC.

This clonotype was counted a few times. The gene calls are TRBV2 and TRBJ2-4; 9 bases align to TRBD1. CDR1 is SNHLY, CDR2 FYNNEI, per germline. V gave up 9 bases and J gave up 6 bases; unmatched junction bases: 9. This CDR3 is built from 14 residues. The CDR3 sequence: CARQGAEEGNIQYF. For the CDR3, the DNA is TGTGCCAGACAGGGGGCTGAGGAGGGAAACATTCAGTACTTC.

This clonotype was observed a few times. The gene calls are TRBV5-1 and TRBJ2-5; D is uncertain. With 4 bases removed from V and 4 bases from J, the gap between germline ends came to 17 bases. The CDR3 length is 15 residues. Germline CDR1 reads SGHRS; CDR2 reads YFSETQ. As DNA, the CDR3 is TGCGCCAGCAGCCATTATAGTGGCCCCAGAGAGACCCAGTACTTC. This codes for CASSHYSGPRETQYF.

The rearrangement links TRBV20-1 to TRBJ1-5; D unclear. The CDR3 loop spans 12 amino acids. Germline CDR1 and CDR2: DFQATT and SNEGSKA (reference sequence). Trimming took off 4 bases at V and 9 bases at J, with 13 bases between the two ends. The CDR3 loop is CSATNSDLPQHF. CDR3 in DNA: TGCAGTGCTACTAACTCTGATTTGCCCCAGCATTTT.